This is a list of T cell receptor beta chains from one sample in a study of blood T cell repertoires in COVID-19. Here immunoSEQ multiplex PCR was the method, and the copy in TCRdb shows in-frame clones only, minus some. In the table there are some 180,000 clones, 84% of which are singletons. Sequencing was carried out using PBMCs or T cells enriched from blood (not recorded which). Every receptor here comes from a woman in her 30s who had been exposed to COVID-19. Both conserved end residues are part of each CDR3. D genes are given only for firm matches. For some rows the clone size is stated as once, few or many, or as a class when expanded; others skip it.

j_call v_call d_call clone_size cdr3_aa cdr3_nt
TRBJ1-1 TRBV9 - - CASSVAGQGPEAFF TGTGCCAGCAGCGTAGCTGGCCAGGGGCCTGAAGCTTTCTTT
TRBJ1-6 TRBV7-2 TRBD1 - CASSRTGQTTSPLHF TGTGCCAGCAGCCGCACGGGACAGACAACGTCACCCCTCCACTTT
TRBJ2-5 TRBV5-1 - - CASSPGVETQYF TGCGCCAGCAGCCCGGGGGTAGAGACCCAGTACTTC
TRBJ2-3 TRBV9 TRBD1 - CASSTSTGRGFSDTQYF TGTGCCAGCAGCACCTCTACAGGCAGGGGGTTTTCAGATACGCAGTATTTT
TRBJ1-3 TRBV6-1 - - CASSETSGNTIYF TGTGCCAGCAGTGAGACTTCTGGAAACACCATATATTTT
TRBJ1-5 TRBV10-3 - once CAISNSDQPQHF TGTGCCATCAGTAACAGTGATCAGCCCCAGCATTTT
TRBJ1-1 TRBV5-1 - - CASSWTLNTEAFF TGCGCCAGCAGCTGGACATTAAACACTGAAGCTTTCTTT
TRBJ2-5 TRBV24-1 - - CATSDFKQETQYF TGTGCCACCAGTGATTTTAAACAAGAGACCCAGTACTTC
TRBJ2-5 TRBV6-5 TRBD2 once CASLAGGGQETQYF TGTGCCAGCCTGGCGGGGGGCGGGCAAGAGACCCAGTACTTC
TRBJ1-6 TRBV5-6 - - CASSLAWEMGIGSPLHF TGTGCCAGCAGCTTGGCCTGGGAGATGGGGATTGGTTCACCCCTCCACTTT
TRBJ1-5 TRBV6-2/TRBV6-3 - - CASSSPRERQPQHF TGTGCCAGCAGCTCCCCCAGGGAACGTCAGCCCCAGCATTTT
TRBJ1-1 TRBV27 - - CASSSGGSANTEAFF TGTGCCAGCAGTTCAGGCGGGTCGGCGAACACTGAAGCTTTCTTT
TRBJ1-1 TRBV27 - - CASSLEWNTEAFF TGTGCCAGCAGTTTAGAGTGGAACACTGAAGCTTTCTTT
TRBJ1-4 TRBV15 - - CATSRRGRGNEKLFF TGTGCCACCAGCAGGAGGGGGAGGGGGAATGAAAAACTGTTTTTT
TRBJ1-4 TRBV27 TRBD1 few CASSLDRGRGKLFF TGTGCCAGCAGTTTGGACAGGGGGCGAGGAAAACTGTTTTTT
TRBJ2-1 TRBV27 TRBD2 - CASSSSSGAPYNEQFF TGTGCCAGCAGTTCGTCTAGCGGGGCGCCCTACAATGAGCAGTTCTTC
TRBJ2-7 TRBV6-5 - - CASRDAGTAYEQYF TGTGCCAGCAGAGACGCGGGTACAGCCTACGAGCAGTACTTC
TRBJ2-5 TRBV9 - - CASSAVGGGQETQYF TGTGCCAGCAGCGCGGTAGGGGGGGGCCAAGAGACCCAGTACTTC
TRBJ2-5 TRBV4-1 TRBD2 - CASSRSGLPYQETQYF TGCGCCAGCAGCCGATCGGGACTACCGTACCAAGAGACCCAGTACTTC
TRBJ2-5 TRBV6-5 TRBD1 - CASITVAGGETQYF TGTGCCAGCATCACGGTAGCAGGGGGAGAGACCCAGTACTTC
TRBJ2-1 TRBV11-2 - - CASSAFSGSYNEQFF TGTGCCAGCAGCGCCTTTTCAGGCTCCTACAATGAGCAGTTCTTC
TRBJ2-1 TRBV11-2 - - CASSLIVGGKQFF TGTGCCAGCAGCTTAATTGTGGGGGGAAAGCAGTTCTTC
TRBJ2-3 TRBV25-1 TRBD1 - CASRRSGGGTDTQYF TGTGCCAGCCGAAGATCAGGGGGTGGCACAGATACGCAGTATTTT
TRBJ2-7 TRBV6-5 - - CASSYSGGEQYF TGTGCCAGCAGTTACTCCGGGGGCGAGCAGTACTTC
TRBJ2-3 TRBV27 TRBD1 - CASSSLGFRGHTDTQYF TGTGCCAGCAGTTCCTTGGGCTTCAGGGGGCACACAGATACGCAGTATTTT
TRBJ2-1 TRBV29-1 TRBD2 - CSVWWRGSSYNEQFF TGCAGCGTTTGGTGGCGGGGGAGCTCCTACAATGAGCAGTTCTTC
TRBJ2-7 TRBV6-2/TRBV6-3 TRBD2 - CASSIRDYSYEQYF TGTGCCAGCAGTATCCGGGACTACTCCTACGAGCAGTACTTC
TRBJ1-1 TRBV3-1/TRBV3-2 TRBD1 - CASSQGTGGRSPAFF TGTGCCAGCAGCCAAGGGACAGGGGGCAGGAGCCCAGCTTTCTTT
TRBJ1-2 TRBV2 - - CASSEEGVWGYTF TGTGCCAGCAGTGAAGAGGGGGTCTGGGGCTACACCTTC
TRBJ1-2 TRBV18 TRBD1 once CASSPFDRDYGYTF TGTGCCAGCTCACCTTTCGACAGGGATTATGGCTACACCTTC
TRBJ1-2 TRBV5-1 - - CASGEFSANYGYTF TGCGCCAGCGGAGAGTTCTCAGCTAACTATGGCTACACCTTC
TRBJ1-2 TRBV15 - - CATSRALGGPSVYGYTF TGTGCCACCAGCAGAGCCCTGGGCGGGCCCAGCGTCTATGGCTACACCTTC
TRBJ1-1 TRBV10-3 - - CAIRDSKNTEAFF TGTGCCATCAGGGACAGTAAGAACACTGAAGCTTTCTTT
TRBJ1-1 TRBV6-5 - - CASIRGEAFF TGTGCCAGCATCCGGGGAGAAGCTTTCTTT
TRBJ1-2 TRBV5-6 - - CASSSTGDGYTF TGTGCCAGCAGCAGCACGGGAGATGGCTACACCTTC
TRBJ2-5 TRBV2 TRBD2 - CASRGGAYQETQYF TGTGCCAGCAGGGGAGGGGCCTACCAAGAGACCCAGTACTTC
TRBJ2-7 TRBV27 - - CASSIGTLPSYEQYF TGTGCCAGCAGTATCGGGACTCTCCCGTCCTACGAGCAGTACTTC
TRBJ2-3 TRBV7-2 - - CASSLAGGQTDTQYF TGTGCCAGCAGCTTAGCGGGGGGGCAAACAGATACGCAGTATTTT
TRBJ1-2 TRBV7-9 TRBD1 - CASGETGAIGYGYTF TGTGCCAGCGGCGAGACAGGGGCCATCGGCTATGGCTACACCTTC
TRBJ2-7 TRBV7-8 - - CASSLAVLEPSVEQYF TGTGCCAGCAGCTTAGCTGTTCTAGAACCTTCGGTCGAGCAGTACTTC
TRBJ1-1 TRBV19 - - CASRPGDTEAFF TGTGCCAGTAGGCCGGGGGACACTGAAGCTTTCTTT
TRBJ1-3 TRBV7-2 TRBD1 - CASSHGQGATLDTIYF TGTGCCAGCAGCCACGGACAGGGGGCGACTTTGGACACCATATATTTT
TRBJ2-7 TRBV2 TRBD1 - CASSDPHRTGDSYEQYF TGTGCCAGCAGTGACCCACATCGGACAGGCGACTCCTACGAGCAGTACTTC
TRBJ2-1 TRBV3-1/TRBV3-2 TRBD1 - CASSQDSDRVIEGTYEQFF TGTGCCAGCAGCCAAGATTCCGACAGGGTTATAGAGGGGACGTATGAGCAGTTCTTC
TRBJ2-5 TRBV5-1 TRBD2 - CASSLLLAGGDQETQYF TGCGCCAGCAGCTTGTTACTAGCGGGGGGAGACCAAGAGACCCAGTACTTC
TRBJ2-3 TRBV4-1 - - CASSLTRGDTQYF TGCGCCAGCAGCCTCACGAGGGGGGATACGCAGTATTTT
TRBJ1-2 TRBV4-1 - once CASSQDGQLYGYTF TGCGCCAGCAGCCAAGACGGACAGCTATATGGCTACACCTTC
TRBJ1-1 TRBV19 TRBD1 once CASSPRQGTGRTEAFF TGTGCCAGTAGTCCCAGACAGGGGACAGGGAGGACTGAAGCTTTCTTT
TRBJ1-3 TRBV5-1 - - CASSLFSGSGNTIYF TGCGCCAGCAGCTTGTTCTCGGGATCTGGAAACACCATATATTTT
TRBJ1-6 TRBV3-1/TRBV3-2 TRBD1 - CASSEGQGSSPLHF TGTGCCAGCAGCGAGGGACAGGGGAGTTCACCCCTCCACTTT
TRBJ1-6 TRBV4-1 - - CASSQDLVKARYNSPLHF TGCGCCAGCAGCCAAGATCTAGTAAAGGCTCGTTATAATTCACCCCTCCACTTT
TRBJ2-1 TRBV19 TRBD1 - CASSTGTVNEQFF TGTGCCAGTAGTACCGGGACAGTTAATGAGCAGTTCTTC
TRBJ2-1 TRBV7-2 - - CASSLFYSDNEQFF TGTGCCAGCAGCTTATTTTATAGTGACAATGAGCAGTTCTTC
TRBJ2-2 TRBV11-2 - - CASSLMVGGLAGELFF TGTGCCAGCAGCTTAATGGTCGGGGGTTTAGCCGGGGAGCTGTTTTTT
TRBJ1-1 TRBV6-5 - - CASSSSLGAFF TGTGCCAGCAGTTCCTCTCTCGGAGCTTTCTTT
TRBJ1-2 TRBV30 - - CAWRRETNYGYTF TGTGCCTGGAGGCGGGAGACTAACTATGGCTACACCTTC
TRBJ2-5 TRBV5-6 - - CASSPGLVETQYF TGTGCCAGCAGCCCAGGGCTTGTAGAGACCCAGTACTTC